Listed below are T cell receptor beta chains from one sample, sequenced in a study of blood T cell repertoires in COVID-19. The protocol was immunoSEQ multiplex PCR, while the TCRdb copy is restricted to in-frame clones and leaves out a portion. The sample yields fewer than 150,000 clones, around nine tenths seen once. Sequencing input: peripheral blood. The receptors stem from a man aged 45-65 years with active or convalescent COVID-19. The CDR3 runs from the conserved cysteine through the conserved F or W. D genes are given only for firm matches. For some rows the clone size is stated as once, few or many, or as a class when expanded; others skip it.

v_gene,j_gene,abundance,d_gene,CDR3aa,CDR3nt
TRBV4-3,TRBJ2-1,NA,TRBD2,CASSQGGAGGYNEQFF,TGCGCCAGCAGCCAAGGGGGCGCGGGAGGCTACAATGAGCAGTTCTTC
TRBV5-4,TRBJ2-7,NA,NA,CASSLGQGPYEQYF,TGTGCCAGCAGCTTGGGGCAGGGGCCCTACGAGCAGTACTTC
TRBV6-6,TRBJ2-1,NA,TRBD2,CASSIGTTEQFF,TGTGCCAGCAGTATCGGGACTACTGAGCAGTTCTTC
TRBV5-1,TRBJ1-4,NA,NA,CASSATTVNNEKLFF,TGCGCCAGCAGCGCAACGACAGTTAATAATGAAAAACTGTTTTTT
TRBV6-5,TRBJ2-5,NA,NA,CATGLRGAETQYF,TGTGCCACCGGCCTTCGGGGGGCTGAGACCCAGTACTTC
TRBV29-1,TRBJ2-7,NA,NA,CSVDPGTGVFHEQYF,TGCAGCGTCGATCCCGGGACGGGGGTTTTCCACGAGCAGTACTTC
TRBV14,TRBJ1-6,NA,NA,CASRQLNSPLHF,TGTGCCAGCAGACAATTAAATTCACCCCTCCACTTT
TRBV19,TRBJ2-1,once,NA,CASSKLPRGNEQFF,TGTGCCAGTAGTAAGCTACCCAGAGGTAATGAGCAGTTCTTC
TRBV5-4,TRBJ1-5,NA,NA,CASSLDGGGSQPQHF,TGTGCCAGCAGCTTGGACGGGGGGGGCAGTCAGCCCCAGCATTTT
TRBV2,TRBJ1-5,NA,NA,CASSEVGGRSPQHF,TGTGCCAGCAGTGAAGTCGGCGGGCGCAGTCCCCAGCATTTT
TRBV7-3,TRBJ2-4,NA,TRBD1,CASSSGQGKNIQYF,TGTGCCAGCAGCTCGGGACAGGGGAAGAACATTCAGTACTTC
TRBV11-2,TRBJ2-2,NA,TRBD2,CASSLSDSGRTGELFF,TGTGCCAGCAGCTTATCGGATAGCGGGAGAACCGGGGAGCTGTTTTTT
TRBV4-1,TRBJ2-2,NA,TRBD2,CASSTRTMGLAGVKGGELFF,TGCGCCAGCAGTACCAGGACGATGGGACTAGCGGGAGTAAAGGGCGGGGAGCTGTTTTTT
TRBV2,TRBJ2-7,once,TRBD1,CASTVGQGFDEQYF,TGTGCCAGCACGGTAGGACAGGGGTTTGACGAGCAGTACTTC
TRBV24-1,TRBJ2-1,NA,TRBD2,CATSDPGTSGTYNEQFF,TGTGCCACCAGTGATCCTGGGACTAGCGGGACCTACAATGAGCAGTTCTTC
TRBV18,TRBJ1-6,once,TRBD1,CASSPTGGDSPLHF,TGTGCCAGCTCCCCAACAGGGGGCGATTCACCCCTCCACTTT
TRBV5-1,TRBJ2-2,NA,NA,CASSLASGELFF,TGCGCCAGCAGCTTGGCTAGCGGGGAGCTGTTTTTT
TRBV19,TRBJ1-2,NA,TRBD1,CASSTPQGSGYTF,TGTGCCAGTAGTACCCCACAGGGGAGTGGCTACACCTTC
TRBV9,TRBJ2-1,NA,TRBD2,CASSVGTRGYNEQFF,TGTGCCAGCAGCGTAGGGACTAGGGGCTACAATGAGCAGTTCTTC
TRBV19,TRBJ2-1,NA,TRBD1,CASNSPGQGRDEQFF,TGTGCCAGTAACTCCCCCGGACAGGGAAGAGATGAGCAGTTCTTC
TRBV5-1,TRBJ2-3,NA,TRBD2,CASSRVPSGASRTDTQYF,TGCGCCAGCAGCCGTGTGCCGAGCGGGGCTAGCAGGACAGATACGCAGTATTTT
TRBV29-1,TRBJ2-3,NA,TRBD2,CSVVGGRASTDTQYF,TGCAGCGTTGTGGGCGGGAGAGCTAGCACAGATACGCAGTATTTT
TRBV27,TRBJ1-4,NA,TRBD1,CASSSRGGTNEKLFF,TGTGCCAGCAGTTCCCGAGGGGGCACTAATGAAAAACTGTTTTTT
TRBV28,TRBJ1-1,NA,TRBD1,CASRVGTANRAFF,TGTGCCAGCAGGGTCGGGACAGCCAATCGGGCTTTCTTT
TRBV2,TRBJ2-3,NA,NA,CASSGVVDTQYF,TGTGCCAGCAGTGGAGTGGTGGATACGCAGTATTTT
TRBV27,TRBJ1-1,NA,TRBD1,CASRPTGLNTEAFF,TGTGCCAGCAGACCGACAGGGTTGAACACTGAAGCTTTCTTT
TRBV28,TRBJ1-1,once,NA,CASSSGDLRRAFF,TGTGCCAGCAGCTCGGGGGATTTGAGGCGAGCTTTCTTT
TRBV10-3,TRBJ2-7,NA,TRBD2,CAIRSGSVGEQYF,TGTGCCATCAGAAGCGGGAGCGTCGGCGAGCAGTACTTC
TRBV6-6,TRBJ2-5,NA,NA,CASSYSTAQETQYF,TGTGCCAGCAGTTACTCTACAGCACAAGAGACCCAGTACTTC
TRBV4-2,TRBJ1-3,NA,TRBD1,CASSPRQGTVGNTIYF,TGTGCCAGCAGCCCCAGACAGGGAACTGTTGGAAACACCATATATTTT
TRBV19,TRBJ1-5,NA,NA,CASTIQGPRQQPQHF,TGTGCCAGTACCATCCAGGGGCCACGGCAGCAGCCCCAGCATTTT
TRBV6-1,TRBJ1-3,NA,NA,CASSEAAGVGSGNTIYF,TGTGCCAGCAGTGAAGCGGCAGGGGTTGGATCTGGAAACACCATATATTTT
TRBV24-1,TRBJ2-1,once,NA,CATSDTQGNSYNEQFF,TGTGCCACCAGTGATACACAGGGTAACTCCTACAATGAGCAGTTCTTC
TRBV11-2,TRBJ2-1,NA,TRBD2,CASSLVAGAPNEQFF,TGTGCCAGCAGCTTAGTTGCGGGAGCTCCCAATGAGCAGTTCTTC
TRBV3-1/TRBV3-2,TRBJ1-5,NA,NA,CASSPRLTINQPQHF,TGTGCCAGCAGCCCCCGATTAACAATCAATCAGCCCCAGCATTTT
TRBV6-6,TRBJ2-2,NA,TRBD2,CASSLRTSGVNTGELFF,TGTGCCAGCAGTCTACGGACTAGCGGGGTGAACACCGGGGAGCTGTTTTTT
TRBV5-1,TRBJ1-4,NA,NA,CASSLEGAKEKLFF,TGCGCCAGCAGCTTGGAAGGGGCAAAGGAAAAACTGTTTTTT
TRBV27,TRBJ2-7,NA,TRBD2,CASSLWHPPGLAGVTVFNEQYF,TGTGCCAGCAGTTTATGGCATCCGCCGGGACTAGCGGGAGTAACAGTTTTCAACGAGCAGTACTTC
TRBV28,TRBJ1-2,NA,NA,CASRAPQGRAYGYTF,TGTGCCAGCAGGGCCCCCCAGGGGCGCGCCTATGGCTACACCTTC
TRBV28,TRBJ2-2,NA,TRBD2,CASASGGNTGELFF,TGTGCCAGCGCTAGCGGGGGGAACACCGGGGAGCTGTTTTTT
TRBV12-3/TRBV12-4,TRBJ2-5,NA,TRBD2,CASSEGLQETQYF,TGTGCCAGCAGCGAGGGACTACAAGAGACCCAGTACTTC
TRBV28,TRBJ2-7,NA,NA,CASSLTDYEQYF,TGTGCCAGCAGCTTGACTGATTACGAGCAGTACTTC